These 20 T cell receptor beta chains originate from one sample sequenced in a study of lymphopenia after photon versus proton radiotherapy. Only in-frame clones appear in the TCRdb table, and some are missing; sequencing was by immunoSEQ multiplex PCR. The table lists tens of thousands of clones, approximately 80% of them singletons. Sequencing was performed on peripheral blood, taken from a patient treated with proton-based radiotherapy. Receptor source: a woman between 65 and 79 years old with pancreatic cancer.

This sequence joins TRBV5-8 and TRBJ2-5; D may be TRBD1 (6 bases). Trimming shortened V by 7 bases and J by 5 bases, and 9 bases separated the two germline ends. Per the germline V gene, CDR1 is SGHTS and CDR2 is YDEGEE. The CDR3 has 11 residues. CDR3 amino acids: CASQGWETQYF. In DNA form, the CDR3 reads TGTGCCAGCCAGGGGTGGGAGACCCAGTACTTC.

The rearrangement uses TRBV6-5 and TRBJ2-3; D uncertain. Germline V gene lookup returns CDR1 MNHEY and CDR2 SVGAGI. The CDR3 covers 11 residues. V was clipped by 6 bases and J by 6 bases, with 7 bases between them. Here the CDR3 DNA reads TGTGCCAGCAGGCAAGGGGATACGCAGTATTTT. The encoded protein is CASRQGDTQYF.

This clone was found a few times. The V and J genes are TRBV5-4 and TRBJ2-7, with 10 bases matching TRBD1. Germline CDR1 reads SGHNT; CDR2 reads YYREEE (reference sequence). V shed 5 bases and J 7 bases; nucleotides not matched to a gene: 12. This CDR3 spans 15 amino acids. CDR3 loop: CASRSDRGLLWEQYF. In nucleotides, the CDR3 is TGTGCCAGCAGATCCGACAGGGGGCTACTGTGGGAGCAGTACTTC. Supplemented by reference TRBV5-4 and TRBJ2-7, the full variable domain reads ETGVTQSPTHLIKTRGQQVTLRCSSQSGHNTVSWYQQALGQGPQFIFQYYREEENGRGNFPPRFSGLQFPNYSSELNVNALELDDSALYLCASRSDRGLLWEQYFGPGTRLTVT.

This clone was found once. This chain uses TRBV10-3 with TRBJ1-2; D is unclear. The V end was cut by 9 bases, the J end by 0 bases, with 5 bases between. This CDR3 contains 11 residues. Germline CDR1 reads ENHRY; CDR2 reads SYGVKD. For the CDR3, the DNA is TGTGCCATGGGTTCTAACTATGGCTACACCTTC. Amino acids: CAMGSNYGYTF.

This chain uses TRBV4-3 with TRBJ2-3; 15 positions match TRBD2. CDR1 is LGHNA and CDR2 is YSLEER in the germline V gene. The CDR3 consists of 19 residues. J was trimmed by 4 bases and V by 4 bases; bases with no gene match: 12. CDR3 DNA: TGCGCCAGCAGCCTAAACTTACCGGGACTAGCGGGAGGTGCAGATACGCAGTATTTT. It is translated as CASSLNLPGLAGGADTQYF.

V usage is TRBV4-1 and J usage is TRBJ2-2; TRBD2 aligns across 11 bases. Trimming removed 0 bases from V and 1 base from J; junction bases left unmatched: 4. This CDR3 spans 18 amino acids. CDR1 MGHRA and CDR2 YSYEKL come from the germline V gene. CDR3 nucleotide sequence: TGCGCCAGCAGCCAAGATCCCGGACTAGCGGGGAACACCGGGGAGCTGTTTTTT. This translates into CASSQDPGLAGNTGELFF.

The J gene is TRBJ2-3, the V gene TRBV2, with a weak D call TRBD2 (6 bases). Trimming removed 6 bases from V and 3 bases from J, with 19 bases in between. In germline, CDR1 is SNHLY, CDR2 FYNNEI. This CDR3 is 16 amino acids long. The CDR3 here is CASSAWGSGATDTQYF. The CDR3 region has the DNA TGTGCCAGCAGCGCCTGGGGTAGCGGAGCTACAGATACGCAGTATTTT.

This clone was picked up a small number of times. The CDR3 sequence: CASSLGQAKRSGNTIYF. CDR3 bases: TGTGCCAGCAGCTTAGGGCAGGCCAAAAGATCTGGAAACACCATATATTTT. The chain couples TRBV7-6 to TRBJ1-3; D is unclear. Germline V CDR1 and CDR2: SGHVS, FNYEAQ. This CDR3 is 17 amino acids long. V was trimmed by 1 base and J by 1 base, leaving 14 bases between them.

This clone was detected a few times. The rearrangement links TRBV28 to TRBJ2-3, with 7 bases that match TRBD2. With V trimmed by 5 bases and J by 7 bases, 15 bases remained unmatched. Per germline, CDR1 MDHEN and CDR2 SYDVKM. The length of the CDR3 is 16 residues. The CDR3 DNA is TGTGCCAGCAGTCACGGACTAGGGGAGAATCAAAATACGCAGTATTTT. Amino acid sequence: CASSHGLGENQNTQYF.

The CDR3 DNA reads as TGTGCCAGCAGTTCATGGACTAGCGGAGTATACGAGCAGTACTTC. This gives the protein CASSSWTSGVYEQYF. V is TRBV6-5 and J is TRBJ2-7; 10 bases map to TRBD2. The V gene end was trimmed by 4 bases and the J gene end by 4 bases; junction bases not matched to a gene: 7. CDR1 MNHEY and CDR2 SVGAGI come from the germline V gene. This CDR3 region has 15 residues.

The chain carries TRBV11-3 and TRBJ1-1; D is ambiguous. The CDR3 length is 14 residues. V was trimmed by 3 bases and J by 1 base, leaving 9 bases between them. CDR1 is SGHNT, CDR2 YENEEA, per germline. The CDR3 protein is CASSFRLENTEAFF. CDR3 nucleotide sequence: TGTGCCAGCAGCTTTCGATTAGAGAACACTGAAGCTTTCTTT.

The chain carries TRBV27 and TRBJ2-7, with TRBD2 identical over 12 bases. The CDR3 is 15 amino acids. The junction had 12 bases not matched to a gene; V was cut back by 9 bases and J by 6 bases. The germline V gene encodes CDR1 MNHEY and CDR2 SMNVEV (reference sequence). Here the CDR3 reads CASHPSGRALREQYF. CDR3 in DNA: TGTGCCAGTCATCCTAGCGGGAGGGCACTCCGCGAGCAGTACTTC.

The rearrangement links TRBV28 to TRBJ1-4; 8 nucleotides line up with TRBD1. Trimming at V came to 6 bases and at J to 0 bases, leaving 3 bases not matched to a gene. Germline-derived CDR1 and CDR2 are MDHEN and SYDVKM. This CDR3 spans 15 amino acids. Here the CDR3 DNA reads TGTGCCAGCAGCCCAGGGGGCTCAACTAATGAAAAACTGTTTTTT. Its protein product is CASSPGGSTNEKLFF.

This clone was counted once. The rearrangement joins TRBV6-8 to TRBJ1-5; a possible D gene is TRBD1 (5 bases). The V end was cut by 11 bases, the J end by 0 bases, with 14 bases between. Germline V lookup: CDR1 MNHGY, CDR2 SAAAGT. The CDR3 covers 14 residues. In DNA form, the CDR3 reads TGTGCCGATCACAGGATCAATAGCAATCAGCCCCAGCATTTT. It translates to CADHRINSNQPQHF.

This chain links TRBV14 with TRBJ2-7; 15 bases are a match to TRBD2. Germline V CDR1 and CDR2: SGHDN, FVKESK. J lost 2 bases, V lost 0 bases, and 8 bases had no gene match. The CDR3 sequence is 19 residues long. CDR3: CASSQDGGTSGRPTYEQYF. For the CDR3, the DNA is TGTGCCAGCAGCCAAGATGGAGGGACTAGCGGGAGGCCCACCTACGAGCAGTACTTC.

CDR3 sequence reads: CAISGTGYEQYF. The CDR3 DNA is TGTGCCATCAGTGGGACTGGATACGAGCAGTACTTC. The genes are TRBV10-3 and TRBJ2-7; possibly TRBD2 for D (5 bases). Germline CDR1 ENHRY, CDR2 SYGVKD. Trimming pared 4 bases from V and 4 bases from J, leaving 8 bases between. This CDR3 is built from 12 residues.

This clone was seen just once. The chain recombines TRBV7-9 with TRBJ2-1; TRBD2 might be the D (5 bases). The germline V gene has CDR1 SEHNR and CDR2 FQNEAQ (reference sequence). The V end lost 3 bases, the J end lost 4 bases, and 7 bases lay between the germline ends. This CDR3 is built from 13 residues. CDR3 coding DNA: TGTGCCAGCAGCTTCGGGGAGTACAATGAGCAGTTCTTC. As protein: CASSFGEYNEQFF. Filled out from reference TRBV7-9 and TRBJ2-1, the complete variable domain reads DTGVSQNPRHKITKRGQNVTFRCDPISEHNRLYWYRQTLGQGPEFLTYFQNEAQLEKSRLLSDRFSAERPKGSFSTLEIQRTEQGDSAMYLCASSFGEYNEQFFGPGTRLTVL.

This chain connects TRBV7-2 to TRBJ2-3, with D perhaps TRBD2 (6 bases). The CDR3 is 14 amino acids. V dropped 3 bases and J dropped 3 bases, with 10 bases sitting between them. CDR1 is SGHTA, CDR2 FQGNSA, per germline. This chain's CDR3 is CASSFRGLTDTQYF. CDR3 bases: TGTGCCAGCAGCTTTCGTGGACTAACAGATACGCAGTATTTT.

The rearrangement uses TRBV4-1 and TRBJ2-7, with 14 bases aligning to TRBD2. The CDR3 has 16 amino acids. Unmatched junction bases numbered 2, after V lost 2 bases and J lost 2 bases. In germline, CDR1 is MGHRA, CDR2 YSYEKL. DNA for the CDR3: TGCGCCAGCAGCCAATTGACTAGCGGGAGGGCCTACGAGCAGTACTTC. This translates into CASSQLTSGRAYEQYF.

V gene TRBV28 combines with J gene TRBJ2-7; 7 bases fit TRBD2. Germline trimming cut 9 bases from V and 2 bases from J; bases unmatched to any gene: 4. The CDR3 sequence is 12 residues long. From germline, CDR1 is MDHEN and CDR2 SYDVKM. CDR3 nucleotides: TGTGCCAGTGGGAGGGCGCCCTACGAGCAGTACTTC. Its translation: CASGRAPYEQYF.